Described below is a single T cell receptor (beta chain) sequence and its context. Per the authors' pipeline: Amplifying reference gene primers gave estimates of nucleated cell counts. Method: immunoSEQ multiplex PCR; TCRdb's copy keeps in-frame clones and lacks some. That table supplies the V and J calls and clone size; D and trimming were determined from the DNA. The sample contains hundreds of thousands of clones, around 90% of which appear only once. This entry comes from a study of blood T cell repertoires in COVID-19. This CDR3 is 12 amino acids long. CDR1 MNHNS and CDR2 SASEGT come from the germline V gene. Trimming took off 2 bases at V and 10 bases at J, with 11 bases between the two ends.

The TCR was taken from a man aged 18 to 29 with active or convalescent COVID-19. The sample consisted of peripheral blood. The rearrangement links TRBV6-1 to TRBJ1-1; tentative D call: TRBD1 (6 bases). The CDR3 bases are TGTGCCAGCAGTGAAACAGGGAGGGTAGCTTTCTTT. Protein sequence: CASSETGRVAFF.